Listed here is a single T cell receptor beta chain. The antigen is undetermined. After constant-region reverse-primer amplification, full-length variable regions underwent semi-nested PCR with Nested Universal Primer A. In TCRdb, the 5' RACE reads were re-called with MiXCR into one record per CDR3 protein. The profile shows approximately 12,000 distinct CDR3 sequences, just over 50% of them singletons. V was pared by 0 bases and J by 0 bases, with 5 bases between. Germline V CDR1 and CDR2: SGHRS, YFSETQ. There are 14 residues in the CDR3. Findings and limits, study-wide: Tumor Treg TCRs overlapped most with tumor naive CD4+ cells. The larger cohort examined one V-J beta rearrangement, not whole repertoires.

The sorted Tregs were CD4+CD25+CD127-/low cells. The receptor was derived from a female donor with breast cancer. Input material: tumor-infiltrating Tregs sorted from the breast tumor. The V gene is TRBV5-1, the J gene TRBJ2-3; possibly TRBD2 for D (5 bases). CDR3 protein: CASSLGTSTDTQYF. The CDR3 DNA is TGCGCCAGCAGCTTGGGGACTAGCACAGATACGCAGTATTTT.